The clone carrying this T cell receptor (beta chain) turned up a few times. What it recognizes is unknown. The data were obtained in a study of T cells in Graves' hyperthyroidism and ophthalmopathy. Study observations and caveats: From stable hyperthyroidism, ophthalmopathy was set apart by a 13 V-J model. Among thyroid clonotypes expanded above 0.001, most also appeared in blood.

TCR beta CDR3 regions were amplified from RNA. During a first-round RT-PCR of the TCR CDR3, the HTBI primer set was used. MiXCR, applied by TCRdb to the multiplex PCR reads, yields one record per CDR3 protein. The sample has about 300,000 distinct CDR3 sequences, less than 20% seen once; the top ten hold roughly 40%. V lost 4 bases to trimming and J lost 5 bases; unmatched junction nucleotides: 6. This CDR3 contains 14 residues. CDR1 is SNHLY, CDR2 FYNNEI, per germline. Fresh peripheral blood, 7.5 to 10 ml, was the source of the PBMCs. This TCR derives from a middle-aged man with Graves' ophthalmopathy. The source material was blood. The chain has TRBV2 and TRBJ2-5, with TRBD2 matching 8 bases. The CDR3 nucleotides read TGTGCCAGCAGTGTGGGCGGGAGGAGTGAGACCCAGTACTTC. It codes for CASSVGGRSETQYF.